The rows below give T cell receptor beta chains drawn from one sample of a study of T cells after yellow fever vaccination. In TCRdb, the 5' RACE reads were re-called with MiXCR into one record per CDR3 protein. The sample has some 670,000 distinct CDR3 sequences; more than 9% are singletons. The starting material was PBMCs, obtained on the day of the yellow fever booster vaccination. The receptors here all came from a young man who received the YFV17D yellow fever vaccine. CDR3s include the opening cysteine and the closing phenylalanine or tryptophan. A D gene is named only where the DNA matches it firmly. Clone size is shown for a subset of rows, as once, few, many or a class of expanded clone.

-,TRBJ2-1,TRBV20-1,TRBD2,13,CSLAGDSYNEQFF,TGCAGTCTCGCGGGGGACTCCTACAATGAGCAGTTCTTC
-,TRBJ2-5,TRBV20-1,-,12,CSARDPVETQYF,TGCAGTGCTAGAGATCCAGTGGAGACCCAGTACTTC
-,TRBJ2-7,TRBV24-1,-,12,CATATGPYEQYF,TGTGCCACTGCGACAGGACCCTACGAGCAGTACTTC
few,TRBJ2-1,TRBV4-3,TRBD2,15,CASSRRTSGSNEQFF,TGCGCCAGCAGCCGCCGGACTAGCGGGAGCAATGAGCAGTTCTTC
-,TRBJ1-3,TRBV5-6,-,16,CASSFVPGISGNTIYF,TGTGCCAGCAGCTTTGTTCCGGGGATTTCTGGAAACACCATATATTTT
few,TRBJ1-6,TRBV12-3/TRBV12-4,-,14,CASSQNFADSPLHF,TGTGCCAGCAGTCAGAACTTCGCGGATTCACCCCTCCACTTT
-,TRBJ2-7,TRBV4-2,-,14,CASSQGKNSYEQYF,TGTGCCAGCAGCCAAGGGAAGAATAGCTACGAGCAGTACTTC
-,TRBJ1-4,TRBV20-1,-,14,CSAGKQGWNEKLFF,TGCAGTGCTGGAAAACAGGGTTGGAATGAAAAACTGTTTTTT
-,TRBJ2-2,TRBV20-1,TRBD2,14,CSASHSGRSGELFF,TGCAGTGCTAGTCACAGCGGGAGAAGCGGGGAGCTGTTTTTT
few,TRBJ2-1,TRBV6-1,TRBD2,14,CASKGTTSYNEQFF,TGTGCCAGCAAAGGGACTACCTCCTACAATGAGCAGTTCTTC
-,TRBJ1-6,TRBV4-3,TRBD1,15,CASSQETGVNSPLHF,TGCGCCAGCAGCCAGGAGACAGGGGTTAATTCACCCCTCCACTTT
few,TRBJ2-7,TRBV2,-,17,CASRWRTSSTSGNEQYF,-
-,TRBJ1-5,TRBV5-1,-,15,CASSLLGLPNQPQHF,TGCGCCAGCAGCTTATTGGGCCTTCCGAATCAGCCCCAGCATTTT
few,TRBJ2-5,TRBV25-1,-,13,CASSAPNQETQYF,TGTGCCAGCAGTGCCCCTAACCAAGAGACCCAGTACTTC
-,TRBJ2-5,TRBV11-2,-,15,CASSRGWRDVETQYF,TGTGCCAGCAGCAGGGGTTGGAGGGACGTCGAGACCCAGTACTTC
-,TRBJ2-2,TRBV4-3,TRBD1,16,CASSLDRGRNTGELFF,TGCGCCAGCAGCCTAGACAGGGGGCGCAACACCGGGGAGCTGTTTTTT
-,TRBJ2-3,TRBV15,TRBD1,17,CATSRDRTGSSTDTQYF,TGTGCCACCAGCAGAGATCGGACAGGTTCTAGCACAGATACGCAGTATTTT
-,TRBJ1-2,TRBV16,-,15,CASSPLLQGGYGYTF,TGTGCCAGCAGCCCTCTTTTACAGGGAGGGTATGGCTACACCTTC
few,TRBJ1-1,TRBV3-1,-,15,CASSFLLDGNTEAFF,TGTGCCAGCAGCTTTCTCCTAGACGGGAACACTGAAGCTTTCTTT
-,TRBJ1-2,TRBV5-1,TRBD1,12,CASSGSGGGYTF,TGCGCCAGCAGCGGATCAGGGGGAGGCTACACCTTC
-,TRBJ2-7,TRBV20-1,TRBD1,13,CSAKTTGAYEQYF,TGCAGTGCTAAGACTACAGGGGCCTACGAGCAGTACTTC
-,TRBJ1-4,TRBV7-2,-,12,CASSRRNEKLFF,TGTGCCAGCAGCCGGAGAAATGAAAAACTGTTTTTT
few,TRBJ2-3,TRBV7-2,TRBD2,15,CASSFLAGVADTQYF,TGTGCCAGCAGCTTCTTAGCGGGAGTGGCAGATACGCAGTATTTT
-,TRBJ2-2,TRBV15,TRBD2,16,CATSSDSGSVTGELFF,TGTGCCACCAGCAGTGATAGCGGGAGTGTCACCGGGGAGCTGTTTTTT